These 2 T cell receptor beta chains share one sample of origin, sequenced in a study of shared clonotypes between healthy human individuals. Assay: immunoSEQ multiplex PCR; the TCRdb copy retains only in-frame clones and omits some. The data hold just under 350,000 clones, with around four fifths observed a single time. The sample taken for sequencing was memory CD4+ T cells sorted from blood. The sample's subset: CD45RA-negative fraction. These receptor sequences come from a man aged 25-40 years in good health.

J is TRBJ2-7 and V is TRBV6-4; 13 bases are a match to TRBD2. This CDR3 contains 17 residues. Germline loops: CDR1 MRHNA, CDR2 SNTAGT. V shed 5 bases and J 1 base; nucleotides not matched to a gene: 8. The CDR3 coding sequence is TGTGCCAGCAGTACAACTAGCGGGAGGGCAATGTCCTACGAGCAGTACTTC. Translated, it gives CASSTTSGRAMSYEQYF.

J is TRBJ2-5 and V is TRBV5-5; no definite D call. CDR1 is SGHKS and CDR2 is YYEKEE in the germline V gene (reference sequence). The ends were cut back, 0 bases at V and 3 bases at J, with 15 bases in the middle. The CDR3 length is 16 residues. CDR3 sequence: CASSLERFGKEETQYF. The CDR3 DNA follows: TGTGCCAGCAGCTTGGAAAGGTTCGGAAAGGAAGAGACCCAGTACTTC.